These 27 T cell receptor beta chains share one sample of origin, sequenced in a study of monozygotic twins with inflammatory bowel disease (dated by TCRdb to between 2018 and 2020). Library generation was performed with 5' RACE. TCRdb names Illumina HiSeq 2500 as the instrument used. TCRdb reprocessed the reads; each CDR3 protein sequence makes one entry, and DNA is unavailable. This sample's table contains 150,000 to 200,000 distinct CDR3 sequences. Together, the top ten hold around 7% of the sample. Sequencing used blood. These receptors all come from a human donor with ulcerative colitis or Crohn's disease, or a healthy co-twin of an affected twin (not recorded which).

V usage is TRBV5-1 and J usage is TRBJ1-6; TCRdb designates TRBD1, a call that cannot be tested without DNA. Germline V gene sequence: CDR1 SGHRS, CDR2 YFSETQ. This CDR3 has 14 residues. CDR3 in amino acids: CASSLMTDNSPLHF.

The chain recombines TRBV7-3 with TRBJ2-7; TCRdb returns TRBD1, unconfirmable since there is no DNA. The length of the CDR3 is 13 residues. Germline loops: CDR1 SGHTA, CDR2 FQGTGA. CDR3 protein: CASSLSREYEQYF.

The chain's CDR3 is CASSSGGYGYTF. V usage is TRBV6-5 and J usage is TRBJ1-2; TCRdb's D call, TRBD1, is unchecked because there is no DNA. The germline CDR1 and CDR2 sequences are MNHEY and SVGAGI. The CDR3 has 12 residues.

The V and J genes are TRBV3-1 and TRBJ2-7; with no DNA, the TCRdb D assignment of TRBD2 cannot be verified. CDR3 length: 16 amino acids. The V gene's germline CDR1 is LGHDT and CDR2 YNNKEL (reference sequence). CDR3 residues: CASSEKTGPTTYEQYF.

The CDR3 loop is CATSRVPLEGTAKNIQYF. The chain carries TRBV15 and TRBJ2-4; TCRdb picks TRBD1, but there is no DNA to check that call. The CDR3 spans 18 residues. CDR1 is LNHNV, CDR2 YYDKDF, per germline (reference sequence).

The chain recombines TRBV14 with TRBJ2-1; the TCRdb call, TRBD2, lacks DNA for checking. The germline V gene encodes CDR1 SGHDN and CDR2 FVKESK. The CDR3 is 14 amino acids. The CDR3 is CASSQGLADNEQFF. The full variable domain, in which reference TRBV14 and TRBJ2-1 provide the parts outside the CDR3, is EAGVTQFPSHSVIEKGQTVTLRCDPISGHDNLYWYRRVMGKEIKFLLHFVKESKQDESGMPNNRFLAERTGGTYSTLKVQPAELEDSGVYFCASSQGLADNEQFFGPGTRLTVL.

The V call is TRBV20-1, the J call TRBJ2-3; TCRdb selects TRBD2, and the lack of DNA leaves this call unchecked. The CDR3 is 13 amino acids. Germline CDR1 and CDR2: DFQATT and SNEGSKA (reference sequence). The CDR3 region is CSAYRSGTDTQYF.

The CDR3 is CASSLGSGTNYEQYF. The chain combines TRBV4-3 with TRBJ2-7; TCRdb outputs TRBD2, but without DNA this stays unchecked. The CDR3 has 15 residues. Germline lookup yields CDR1 LGHNA and CDR2 YSLEER.

The rearrangement uses TRBV4-3 and TRBJ2-3. CDR3 length equals 16 residues. Germline CDR1 reads LGHNA; CDR2 reads YSLEER. The CDR3 is CASSQEGRSSTDTQYF.

The chain joins TRBV7-6 to TRBJ2-1; with no DNA, the TCRdb D assignment of TRBD1 cannot be verified. CDR1 is SGHVS and CDR2 is FNYEAQ in the germline V gene. This CDR3 is built from 15 residues. The CDR3 sequence: CASSLRGDTYNEQFF.

The chain combines TRBV4-1 with TRBJ1-1. The CDR3 has 12 residues. The germline CDR1 and CDR2 sequences are MGHRA and YSYEKL. CDR3 sequence reads: CASSQDRRRPFF.

The chain couples TRBV10-3 to TRBJ2-2; TCRdb proposes TRBD1, but this gene call is untestable without DNA. The CDR3 is 16 residues long. CDR1 and CDR2 (germline): ENHRY, SYGVKD. The CDR3 reads CAISEGWTGSTGELFF.

V is TRBV11-2 and J is TRBJ1-2. Per the germline V gene, CDR1 is SGHAT and CDR2 is FQNNGV. The CDR3 spans 14 residues. The CDR3 loop reads CASSRGGTNYGYTF.

The CDR3: CSVVFPGRQIYEQYF. The chain combines TRBV29-1 with TRBJ2-7; TCRdb's assignment of TRBD1 cannot be checked, as there is no DNA. CDR1 is SQVTM, CDR2 ANQGSEA, per germline. This CDR3 is 15 amino acids long.

The chain links TRBV7-3 to TRBJ2-2. CDR1 is SGHTA and CDR2 is FQGTGA in the germline V gene. CDR3 length: 16 amino acids. The CDR3 sequence: CASSPRGTGHTGELFF.

This chain joins TRBV20-1 and TRBJ2-3; TCRdb designates TRBD1, a call that cannot be tested without DNA. The germline V gene encodes CDR1 DFQATT and CDR2 SNEGSKA (reference sequence). The CDR3 is 15 residues long. CDR3 loop: CSADRLGERGDTQYF.

The gene calls are TRBV6-4 and TRBJ2-1. This CDR3 spans 16 amino acids. From germline, CDR1 is MRHNA and CDR2 SNTAGT. CDR3 protein: CASSAFSGISYNEQFF.

This rearrangement joins TRBV5-1 to TRBJ2-3; TCRdb returns TRBD2, unconfirmable since there is no DNA. Germline CDR1 SGHRS, CDR2 YFSETQ. This CDR3 contains 15 residues. The CDR3 sequence: CASSLSRASTDTQYF.

This chain links TRBV19 with TRBJ1-1. The CDR3 has 12 amino acids. Germline CDR1 reads LNHDA; CDR2 reads SQIVND (reference sequence). The CDR3 sequence: CASSVTGTEAFF. Using reference TRBV19 and TRBJ1-1 for the parts outside the CDR3, the full variable domain is DGGITQSPKYLFRKEGQNVTLSCEQNLNHDAMYWYRQDPGQGLRLIYYSQIVNDFQKGDIAEGYSVSREKKESFPLTVTSAQKNPTAFYLCASSVTGTEAFFGQGTRLTVV.

The chain combines TRBV29-1 with TRBJ2-7; TCRdb calls TRBD1, which cannot be checked without DNA. The CDR3 sequence is 14 residues long. Germline lookup yields CDR1 SQVTM and CDR2 ANQGSEA. The chain's CDR3 is CSVGGTADSYEQYF.

This chain uses TRBV25-1 with TRBJ1-2. Per germline, CDR1 MGHDK and CDR2 SYGVNS. The CDR3 runs 14 residues. This CDR3 reads CASRGLFRANGYTF.

This rearrangement joins TRBV5-1 to TRBJ1-6; the D call of TRBD1 rests on TCRdb alone, since no DNA is present to check it. Germline lookup yields CDR1 SGHRS and CDR2 YFSETQ. CDR3 size: 17 residues. The CDR3 protein is CASSLLAGDGNNSPLHF.

This chain joins TRBV7-3 and TRBJ2-1; without DNA, the TCRdb call of TRBD1 cannot be checked. Germline CDR1 and CDR2: SGHTA and FQGTGA. The CDR3 extends over 15 amino acids. The CDR3 sequence: CASSLSGGWYNEQFF.

This chain links TRBV15 with TRBJ1-2. CDR3 length: 15 amino acids. Looked up from germline, CDR1 is LNHNV and CDR2 is YYDKDF (reference sequence). The CDR3 here is CATSSAPDRLGGYTF.

The chain has TRBV12-3 or TRBV12-4 and TRBJ1-5. The length of the CDR3 is 12 residues. CDR3 sequence reads: CASSYSNQPQHF.

This chain uses TRBV10-3 with TRBJ1-5. The germline CDR1 and CDR2 sequences are ENHRY and SYGVKD. The CDR3 is 13 amino acids. The chain's CDR3 is CAIRKEAGQPQHF.

This chain connects TRBV20-1 to TRBJ2-7. CDR1 DFQATT and CDR2 SNEGSKA come from the germline V gene (reference sequence). The CDR3 runs to 13 residues. This CDR3 is CSAPLDRPNEQYF.